These T cell receptor beta chains were read from a single sample in a study of blood T cell repertoires in COVID-19. Clones were sequenced by immunoSEQ multiplex PCR, and TCRdb holds only the in-frame ones, with some missing. The repertoire holds some 120,000 clones, with more than 60% as singletons. Sequencing input: peripheral blood. Source of these receptors: a woman in her sixties or seventies with acute or convalescent COVID-19. Both conserved end residues are part of each CDR3. A D gene is named only where the DNA matches it firmly. Clone size is given for some rows only: seen once, a few or many times, or a class if the clone is expanded.

J gene | clone size | D gene | V gene | CDR3 protein | CDR3 DNA
TRBJ2-7 | . | TRBD1 | TRBV11-2 | CASSLEGTETYEQYF | TGTGCCAGCAGCTTAGAGGGGACAGAGACCTACGAGCAGTACTTC
TRBJ2-5 | . | . | TRBV2 | CASRAGRRFTQYF | TGTGCCAGCAGGGCCGGCAGGAGGTTCACCCAGTACTTC
TRBJ1-3 | . | . | TRBV9 | CASSFYGGSGNTIYF | TGTGCCAGCAGCTTCTACGGGGGCTCTGGAAACACCATATATTTT
TRBJ2-7 | . | TRBD2 | TRBV11-1 | CASSLQSSGSGDEQYF | TGTGCCAGCAGCCTACAATCTAGCGGGAGTGGCGACGAGCAGTACTTC
TRBJ1-1 | few | . | TRBV12-3/TRBV12-4 | CASSLSMNTEAFF | TGTGCCAGCAGTTTATCTATGAACACTGAAGCTTTCTTT
TRBJ2-3 | . | TRBD2 | TRBV5-5 | CASSLTLAGTDTQYF | TGTGCCAGCAGCTTGACACTAGCGGGCACAGATACGCAGTATTTT
TRBJ2-1 | . | TRBD2 | TRBV10-3 | CAISESGLAVSYNEQFF | TGTGCCATCAGTGAGTCAGGTCTAGCGGTCTCCTACAATGAGCAGTTCTTC
TRBJ2-4 | . | . | TRBV21-1 | CASSKVGGKAKNIQYF | TGTGCCAGCAGCAAAGTGGGGGGAAAGGCCAAAAACATTCAGTACTTC
TRBJ2-2 | . | TRBD2 | TRBV6-5 | CASRNLAGDPGELFF | TGTGCCAGCAGGAACCTAGCGGGAGATCCCGGGGAGCTGTTTTTT
TRBJ2-3 | . | TRBD2 | TRBV5-1 | CASQGGGGRTDTQYF | TGCGCCAGCCAAGGCGGCGGGGGACGCACAGATACGCAGTATTTT
TRBJ1-6 | . | . | TRBV3-1/TRBV3-2 | CASSPSGGERSPLHF | TGTGCCAGCAGCCCTTCCGGAGGGGAACGTTCACCCCTCCACTTT
TRBJ1-2 | . | . | TRBV7-9 | CASSLGRSYGYTF | TGTGCCAGCAGCTTAGGGCGGAGCTATGGCTACACCTTC
TRBJ2-5 | . | TRBD2 | TRBV29-1 | CSVAPLAGGALLQETQYF | TGCAGCGTTGCGCCACTAGCGGGGGGGGCCCTATTACAAGAGACCCAGTACTTC
TRBJ1-1 | . | . | TRBV12-3/TRBV12-4 | CASSLGAGWVAFF | TGTGCCAGCAGTTTAGGGGCGGGATGGGTCGCTTTCTTT
TRBJ2-5 | few | TRBD2 | TRBV7-2 | CASTDGGGGWETQYF | TGTGCCAGCACGGACGGGGGGGGCGGATGGGAGACCCAGTACTTC
TRBJ2-7 | . | TRBD1 | TRBV23-1 | CASSQPFRDRDYEQYF | TGCGCCAGCAGTCAACCTTTCCGGGACAGGGACTACGAGCAGTACTTC
TRBJ2-2 | few | TRBD2 | TRBV19 | CASSGSGSWAGELFF | TGTGCCAGTAGTGGTAGCGGGAGTTGGGCCGGGGAGCTGTTTTTT
TRBJ2-1 | . | TRBD2 | TRBV4-1 | CASSQEFAASGDNEQFF | TGCGCCAGCAGCCAAGAATTCGCGGCTAGCGGCGACAATGAGCAGTTCTTC
TRBJ2-7 | . | TRBD2 | TRBV7-3 | CASSPNPGLADTYEQYF | TGTGCCAGCAGTCCTAACCCGGGACTAGCGGACACCTACGAGCAGTACTTC
TRBJ2-7 | . | . | TRBV7-2 | CASSWPNYEQYF | TGTGCCAGCAGCTGGCCCAACTACGAGCAGTACTTC
TRBJ1-2 | . | . | TRBV7-9 | CASSRDHIYGYTF | TGTGCCAGCAGCAGGGACCACATCTATGGCTACACCTTC
TRBJ2-3 | . | TRBD2 | TRBV3-1/TRBV3-2 | CASRRTSGGSTDTQYF | TGTGCCAGCAGGCGGACTAGCGGGGGGAGCACAGATACGCAGTATTTT
TRBJ1-1 | . | . | TRBV18 | CASSPTHNTEAFF | TGTGCCAGCTCACCTACACATAACACTGAAGCTTTCTTT
TRBJ2-1 | . | TRBD1 | TRBV2 | CASSEDRGFYNEQFF | TGTGCCAGCAGTGAGGACAGGGGCTTCTACAATGAGCAGTTCTTC
TRBJ2-1 | once | . | TRBV9 | CASSVVGGGPDNEQFF | TGTGCCAGCAGCGTAGTAGGGGGGGGGCCCGACAATGAGCAGTTCTTC
TRBJ2-3 | . | . | TRBV7-2 | CASSFGGATDTQYF | TGTGCCAGCAGCTTTGGCGGGGCCACAGATACGCAGTATTTT
TRBJ2-3 | . | TRBD1 | TRBV6-4 | CASSDEETGSTDTQYF | TGTGCCAGCAGTGACGAGGAGACAGGGTCCACAGATACGCAGTATTTT
TRBJ2-2 | . | . | TRBV7-2 | CASSLLSTGELFF | TGTGCCAGCAGCTTACTCTCCACCGGGGAGCTGTTTTTT
TRBJ1-2 | . | . | TRBV6-6 | CASSFSGTSNGYTF | TGTGCCAGCAGTTTCTCCGGGACAAGCAATGGCTACACCTTC
TRBJ2-1 | . | . | TRBV19 | CASSIDAGSLILNEQFF | TGTGCCAGTAGTATAGACGCGGGTAGCCTTATCCTCAATGAGCAGTTCTTC
TRBJ2-7 | . | TRBD2 | TRBV3-1/TRBV3-2 | CASSRAGEGYEQYF | TGTGCCAGCAGCCGTGCGGGGGAAGGCTACGAGCAGTACTTC
TRBJ2-3 | . | . | TRBV5-4 | CASSPQGAIDTQYF | TGTGCCAGCAGCCCCCAAGGGGCAATAGATACGCAGTATTTT
TRBJ2-1 | . | . | TRBV9 | CASSTETYNEQFF | TGTGCCAGCAGCACAGAGACATACAATGAGCAGTTCTTC
TRBJ2-7 | . | TRBD2 | TRBV10-3 | CAIGSSGSAYEQYF | TGTGCCATCGGTTCTAGCGGGAGTGCTTACGAGCAGTACTTC
TRBJ2-1 | . | TRBD2 | TRBV29-1 | CSVDRVAGGPQQFF | TGCAGCGTTGATCGTGTAGCGGGAGGGCCTCAGCAGTTCTTC
TRBJ2-6 | . | TRBD1 | TRBV7-9 | CASSLAFGTGSGANVLTF | TGTGCCAGCAGCTTAGCGTTTGGGACAGGTTCAGGGGCCAACGTCCTGACTTTC
TRBJ2-7 | . | TRBD1 | TRBV15 | CATSRRQGADEQYF | TGTGCCACCAGCAGAAGACAGGGGGCCGACGAGCAGTACTTC
TRBJ2-7 | few | . | TRBV6-1 | CASSEAWGVSYEQYF | TGTGCCAGCAGTGAAGCTTGGGGGGTTTCCTACGAGCAGTACTTC
TRBJ2-1 | . | TRBD2 | TRBV7-3 | CASSLTGSGRANEQFF | TGTGCCAGCAGCTTAACGGGGAGCGGGAGGGCCAATGAGCAGTTCTTC
TRBJ1-5 | . | . | TRBV12-5 | CASGLSPFLLQHF | TGTGCTAGTGGTTTATCCCCCTTTCTCCTCCAGCATTTT
TRBJ2-1 | few | TRBD2 | TRBV4-3 | CASSQFSGGGYNEQFF | TGCGCCAGCAGCCAATTTAGCGGGGGGGGCTACAATGAGCAGTTCTTC
TRBJ1-2 | . | . | TRBV11-2 | CASSLLGEAYGYTF | TGTGCCAGCAGCTTACTGGGGGAGGCCTATGGCTACACCTTC
TRBJ2-5 | . | . | TRBV30 | CAWSVGGRQTQYF | TGTGCCTGGAGTGTAGGTGGGAGACAGACCCAGTACTTC
TRBJ1-1 | . | . | TRBV29-1 | CSVEEHRGNEAFF | TGCAGCGTTGAAGAACATCGGGGAAATGAAGCTTTCTTT
TRBJ2-2 | few | . | TRBV28 | CASGIGADTGELFF | TGTGCCAGCGGGATAGGGGCGGACACCGGGGAGCTGTTTTTT
TRBJ2-3 | . | TRBD2 | TRBV18 | CASSPVTSGTDTQYF | TGTGCCAGCTCACCAGTGACTAGCGGCACAGATACGCAGTATTTT
TRBJ1-1 | . | . | TRBV2 | CASSEAHIPGKAFF | TGTGCCAGCAGTGAAGCGCACATACCGGGAAAGGCTTTCTTT
TRBJ1-5 | few | . | TRBV27 | CASKAGWGSNQPQHF | TGTGCCTCTAAGGCAGGTTGGGGCAGCAATCAGCCCCAGCATTTT
TRBJ2-5 | . | . | TRBV6-6 | CASSYTSTQETQYF | TGTGCCAGCAGTTACACGAGTACTCAAGAGACCCAGTACTTC
TRBJ1-2 | few | TRBD1 | TRBV4-3 | CASSQEFGVRPGGYGYTF | TGCGCCAGCAGCCAAGAGTTTGGCGTCAGGCCAGGGGGGTATGGCTACACCTTC
TRBJ2-5 | few | TRBD2 | TRBV7-9 | CASSLLSGGLETQYF | TGTGCCAGCAGCTTACTTTCGGGGGGGCTGGAGACCCAGTACTTC
TRBJ2-7 | . | TRBD1 | TRBV11-2 | CASSMTGHEQYF | TGTGCCAGCAGTATGACAGGGCACGAGCAGTACTTC
TRBJ2-7 | . | TRBD1 | TRBV28 | CASSPTTGEGYEQYF | TGTGCCAGCAGTCCCACGACAGGGGAAGGCTACGAGCAGTACTTC
TRBJ2-7 | . | TRBD1 | TRBV11-2 | CASSLAGRGIGEQYF | TGTGCCAGCAGCTTAGCTGGCAGGGGGATTGGCGAGCAGTACTTC
TRBJ2-7 | few | . | TRBV7-2 | CASSYFIGRQGNEQYF | TGTGCCAGCAGCTACTTCATCGGCAGGCAGGGGAACGAGCAGTACTTC